The 5 T cell receptor beta chains below come from one sample, sequenced in a study of response to subunit inactivated influenza vaccine. One entry per CDR3 protein results from TCRdb running MiXCR on the RT-PCR reads. The profile covers 500,000 to 750,000 distinct CDR3 sequences, with 12% to 15% appearing a single time and around 10% taken by the ten largest. This specimen consisted of PBMCs from blood, obtained 11 to 12 days after vaccination. The source of these receptors is a man aged 50 or older who received an inactivated influenza vaccine.

This clonotype has at least ten counts. This chain links TRBV5-5 with TRBJ1-2; possibly TRBD1 for D (5 bases). The CDR3 sequence is 15 residues long. Trimming took off 4 bases at V and 5 bases at J, with 18 bases between the two ends. The germline CDR1 and CDR2 sequences are SGHKS and YYEKEE (reference sequence). The CDR3 is CASSGLRGRNYGYTF. The CDR3 bases are TGTGCCAGCAGCGGCTTACGGGGGAGGAATTATGGCTACACCTTC.

This clonotype appeared many times. For the CDR3, the DNA is TGTGCCAGCAGCCCCGGGACCGCCGATCAGCCCCAGCATTTT. This encodes CASSPGTADQPQHF. This rearrangement joins TRBV3-1 to TRBJ1-5; D is possibly TRBD1 (5 bases). V lost 4 bases, J lost 5 bases, and 12 bases lay in between. The germline CDR1 and CDR2 sequences are LGHDT and YNNKEL (reference sequence). The CDR3 covers 14 residues.

This clonotype showed up just a few times. DNA of the CDR3: TGTGCCACCAGTGTGACTAGCGGGGCTACAGATACGCAGTATTTT. This translates into CATSVTSGATDTQYF. The V call is TRBV24-1, the J call TRBJ2-3; 11 bases map to TRBD2. CDR1 is KGHDR and CDR2 is SFDVKD in the germline V gene. The CDR3 runs to 15 residues. Trimming took 5 bases from V and 3 from J; bases not matched to a gene: 3.

This clonotype was recorded many times. The chain uses TRBV12-3 or TRBV12-4 and TRBJ2-2; no firm D call. Deletions cut 0 bases from V and 3 bases from J, with 8 bases between. CDR3 length: 15 residues. The CDR3 loop is CASSLAPEDTGELFF. CDR3 nucleotide sequence: TGTGCCAGCAGTTTAGCGCCTGAGGACACCGGGGAGCTGTTTTTT.

The chain joins TRBV7-2 to TRBJ1-5; the D gene is possibly TRBD1 (5 bases). V shed 3 bases and J shed 0 bases, with 15 bases lying between them. Germline V gives CDR1 SGHTA, CDR2 FQGNSA. The CDR3 length is 17 residues. CDR3 coding DNA: TGTGCCAGCAGCTTGGACACGAGATCCTATAGCAATCAGCCCCAGCATTTT. It translates to CASSLDTRSYSNQPQHF. The variable domain in full, completed from reference TRBV7-2 and TRBJ1-5, reads GAGVSQSPSNKVTEKGKDVELRCDPISGHTALYWYRQSLGQGLEFLIYFQGNSAPDKSGLPSDRFSAERTGGSVSTLTIQRTQQEDSAVYLCASSLDTRSYSNQPQHFGDGTRLSIL.